The next 26 T cell receptor beta chains were all read from a single sample in a study of T cell responses to AZD1222 COVID-19 vaccine. TCRdb's table, derived via immunoSEQ multiplex PCR, lists solely in-frame clones and lacks some. The sample includes about 86,000 clones, more than 75% seen only once; the top ten take about 3%. Specimen: peripheral blood, collected on day 0 of AZD1222 vaccination. The receptor source for this set is an adult in good health.

The DNA for the CDR3 is TGCGCCAGCAGCTCTGGGGGCCAGGACACTGAAGCTTTCTTT. It yields the protein CASSSGGQDTEAFF. The chain employs TRBV5-1 and TRBJ1-1; possibly TRBD1 for D (6 bases). Germline-derived CDR1 and CDR2 are SGHRS and YFSETQ. V shed 3 bases and J shed 3 bases, with 12 bases lying between them. The CDR3 totals 14 residues.

As to this clone: Because the CDR3's place on the DNA is in doubt, the DNA is left out and the CDR3 is given as listed by TCRdb. J is TRBJ2-2 and V is TRBV6-5; the tabulated D call, TRBD2, remains unverified against the DNA. The CDR3 adds up to 14 amino acids, both ends counted. From germline, CDR1 is MNHEY and CDR2 SVGAGI. The CDR3: CASILGGRTGELFF.

This chain links TRBV28 with TRBJ1-5; 8 nucleotides line up with TRBD1. With V trimmed by 5 bases and J by 5 bases, 11 bases remained unmatched. Per the germline V gene, CDR1 is MDHEN and CDR2 is SYDVKM. The CDR3 is 16 residues long. CDR3 sequence reads: CASSRIQGERDQPQHF. The CDR3 DNA sequence: TGTGCCAGCAGTCGGATACAGGGGGAAAGGGATCAGCCCCAGCATTTT.

The chain uses TRBV6-5 and TRBJ1-2; no clear D gene. Trimming removed 3 bases from V and 1 base from J, with 12 bases in between. From germline, CDR1 is MNHEY and CDR2 SVGAGI. The CDR3 consists of 15 residues. CDR3 sequence: CASSYILSDNYGYTF. CDR3 DNA sequence: TGTGCCAGCAGTTATATTTTATCGGATAACTATGGCTACACCTTC.

This chain connects TRBV7-9 to TRBJ1-2, with 8 bases lining up with TRBD1. CDR1 is SEHNR, CDR2 FQNEAQ, per germline (reference sequence). Trimming took 1 base from V and 3 from J; bases not matched to a gene: 4. This CDR3 is built from 15 residues. The CDR3 loop reads CASSLDRGIYYGYTF. The CDR3 DNA reads as TGTGCCAGCAGCTTAGACAGGGGGATATACTATGGCTACACCTTC.

The V and J genes are TRBV28 and TRBJ1-6; D is uncertain. In germline, CDR1 is MDHEN, CDR2 SYDVKM. The V end was cut by 7 bases, the J end by 10 bases, with 14 bases between. The CDR3 contains 13 residues. CDR3 region: CASMGSLGSPLHF. The CDR3 DNA follows: TGTGCCAGCATGGGCTCACTTGGGTCACCCCTCCACTTT.

The V call is TRBV28, the J call TRBJ2-7; the D gene is possibly TRBD1 (5 bases). The CDR3 runs to 15 residues. V was cut by 6 bases and J by 2 bases, with 17 bases left in between. Germline V lookup: CDR1 MDHEN, CDR2 SYDVKM. Here the CDR3 reads CASRDAGSVTYEQYF. CDR3 nucleotide sequence: TGTGCCAGCAGAGACGCAGGGTCCGTTACCTACGAGCAGTACTTC.

This sequence joins TRBV28 and TRBJ2-1; D gene ambiguous. Trimming left V 5 bases short and J 2 bases short, with 19 bases between. This CDR3 has 17 residues. Germline V gives CDR1 MDHEN, CDR2 SYDVKM. The CDR3 region is CASSPSGWQETYNEQFF. CDR3 sequence (DNA): TGTGCCAGCAGTCCAAGTGGGTGGCAGGAGACCTACAATGAGCAGTTCTTC.

The chain joins TRBV19 to TRBJ2-7, with a possible D match to TRBD2 (6 bases). Between the trimmed V and J ends, which lost 3 bases and 2 bases, there was a span of 14 bases. The CDR3 is 15 amino acids. Germline-derived CDR1 and CDR2 are LNHDA and SQIVND (reference sequence). The CDR3 reads CASSIFGGNTYEQYF. The CDR3 coding sequence is TGTGCCAGTAGTATCTTTGGCGGGAATACCTACGAGCAGTACTTC.

In nucleotides, the CDR3 is TGTGCCAGCAGCTTCATTGGTCAGGCCGGGGAGCTGTTTTTT. This codes for CASSFIGQAGELFF. The V gene is TRBV7-9, the J gene TRBJ2-2; D is undetermined. Trimming took off 3 bases at V and 6 bases at J, with 11 bases between the two ends. CDR3 length: 14 amino acids. CDR1 and CDR2 (germline): SEHNR, FQNEAQ (reference sequence).

The rearrangement uses TRBV18 and TRBJ1-3; no definite D call. Germline assignment: CDR1 KGHSH and CDR2 LQKENI. The V end lost 4 bases, the J end lost 0 bases, and 10 bases lay between the germline ends. This CDR3 region has 15 residues. The CDR3 reads CASSQNDYSGNTIYF. The CDR3 nucleotides read TGTGCCAGCTCACAAAACGATTACTCTGGAAACACCATATATTTT.

The V gene is TRBV30, the J gene TRBJ1-3; D remains unclear. The germline V gene has CDR1 GTSNPN and CDR2 SVGIG (reference sequence). V was clipped by 0 bases and J by 4 bases, with 16 bases between them. This CDR3 has 16 residues. The CDR3 sequence: CAWSVGGTQIGNTIYF. The CDR3 nucleotides read TGTGCCTGGAGTGTTGGAGGAACCCAGATAGGAAACACCATATATTTT. The whole variable domain, filled in from reference TRBV30 and TRBJ1-3, reads SQTIHQWPATLVQPVGSPLSLECTVEGTSNPNLYWYRQAAGRGLQLLFYSVGIGQISSEVPQNLSASRPQDRQFILSSKKLLLSDSGFYLCAWSVGGTQIGNTIYFGEGSWLTVV.

This clone has more than one count but fewer than ten. CDR3 DNA: TGCGCCAGCAGCTTGGAGGGAAACTATGGCTACACCTTC. Translation gives CASSLEGNYGYTF. The chain links TRBV5-1 to TRBJ1-2; no clear D gene. V gave up 0 bases and J gave up 2 bases, with 5 bases separating them. Germline-derived CDR1 and CDR2 are SGHRS and YFSETQ. This CDR3 spans 13 amino acids.

The CDR3 DNA sequence: TGTGCTAGTGGTTCTGGTACGCGTACCTACGAGCAGTACTTC. Translating gives CASGSGTRTYEQYF. This chain links TRBV12-5 with TRBJ2-7; D gene uncertain. V lost 4 bases, J lost 2 bases, and 12 bases lay in between. CDR3 length equals 14 residues. The germline CDR1 and CDR2 sequences are LGHNT and FRNRAP.

The rearrangement links TRBV19 to TRBJ1-2; 7 positions agree with TRBD1. V shed 5 bases and J 7 bases; nucleotides not matched to a gene: 13. The CDR3 totals 15 residues. CDR1 and CDR2 (germline): LNHDA, SQIVND (reference sequence). The CDR3 sequence: CASSARDSTLRGYTF. DNA for the CDR3: TGTGCCAGTAGTGCCCGGGACAGTACCCTTCGTGGCTACACCTTC.

The chain carries TRBV10-3 and TRBJ2-3; D is ambiguous. This CDR3 spans 14 amino acids. In germline, CDR1 is ENHRY, CDR2 SYGVKD. Trimming took off 0 bases at V and 4 bases at J, with 8 bases between the two ends. CDR3 region: CAISESSQADTQYF. The DNA of the CDR3 is TGTGCCATCAGTGAGTCTAGTCAGGCAGATACGCAGTATTTT.

The chain uses TRBV19 and TRBJ1-3; D may be TRBD1 (5 bases). The CDR3 is 16 residues long. Per germline, CDR1 LNHDA and CDR2 SQIVND (reference sequence). The V gene lost 9 bases and the J gene lost 2 bases, with 20 bases spanning the gap. DNA for the CDR3: TGTGCCAGCCTCCGGGACGGGAGAGAACCTGGAAACACCATATATTTT. It codes for CASLRDGREPGNTIYF.

The chain carries TRBV5-5 and TRBJ1-1, with D possibly matching TRBD1 (5 bases). Per the germline V gene, CDR1 is SGHKS and CDR2 is YYEKEE (reference sequence). V was cut by 1 base and J by 5 bases, with 24 bases left in between. This CDR3 comprises 18 residues. The CDR3 here is CASSLYGPTRPGRTEAFF. CDR3 in DNA: TGTGCCAGCAGCTTGTACGGGCCCACTCGACCAGGGAGGACTGAAGCTTTCTTT.

The rearrangement uses TRBV10-3 and TRBJ2-7, with TRBD2 matching over 8 bases. CDR1 ENHRY and CDR2 SYGVKD come from the germline V gene. Trimming removed 2 bases from V and 2 bases from J; junction bases left unmatched: 2. CDR3 length: 14 amino acids. The chain's CDR3 is CAISESGGPYEQYF. The CDR3 region has the DNA TGTGCCATCAGTGAGAGCGGGGGACCCTACGAGCAGTACTTC.

The CDR3 loop reads CASSRLETEAFF. Here the CDR3 DNA reads TGTGCCAGCAGTCGCCTAGAGACTGAAGCTTTCTTT. J is TRBJ1-1 and V is TRBV6-6; D is unresolved. Trimming pared 5 bases from V and 5 bases from J, leaving 9 bases between. Per germline, CDR1 MNHNY and CDR2 SVGAGI (reference sequence). This CDR3 region has 12 residues.

The V call is TRBV7-3, the J call TRBJ2-7, with a weak D call TRBD1 (7 bases). The CDR3 has 15 residues. Germline CDR1 reads SGHTA; CDR2 reads FQGTGA. The germline V and J ends were trimmed by 5 bases and 2 bases, with 16 bases remaining between them. The CDR3 loop is CASSLSGGSAYEQYF. The CDR3 DNA reads TGTGCCAGCAGCCTATCAGGGGGGTCGGCCTACGAGCAGTACTTC. The full variable domain, its missing parts supplied by reference TRBV7-3 and TRBJ2-7, is GAGVSQTPSNKVTEKGKYVELRCDPISGHTALYWYRQSLGQGPEFLIYFQGTGAADDSGLPNDRFFAVRPEGSVSTLKIQRTERGDSAVYLCASSLSGGSAYEQYFGPGTRLTVT.

This clone was picked up one time. This chain joins TRBV3-1 (or the pseudogene TRBV3-2) and TRBJ2-1, with D uncertain. V lost 3 bases and J 7 bases, leaving 10 bases between the germline ends. This CDR3 is built from 13 residues. The germline CDR1 and CDR2 sequences are LGHDT and YNNKEL (reference sequence). This CDR3 reads CASSQDPVNEQFF. In nucleotides, the CDR3 is TGTGCCAGCAGCCAGGACCCAGTAAATGAGCAGTTCTTC.

The chain joins TRBV18 to TRBJ1-3, with D maybe TRBD1 (5 bases). V shed 0 bases and J shed 0 bases, with 9 bases lying between them. Per the germline V gene, CDR1 is KGHSH and CDR2 is LQKENI. The CDR3 loop spans 16 amino acids. This CDR3 is CASSPPREPSGNTIYF. The CDR3 DNA reads TGTGCCAGCTCACCACCCAGGGAACCCTCTGGAAACACCATATATTTT.

The CDR3 protein is CASSPPVSWAGGTEAFF. The CDR3 coding sequence is TGTGCCAGCAGTCCACCCGTATCGTGGGCCGGTGGCACTGAAGCTTTCTTT. V is TRBV27 and J is TRBJ1-1; D ambiguous. V lost 5 bases and J lost 4, with 23 bases in between. Per the germline V gene, CDR1 is MNHEY and CDR2 is SMNVEV (reference sequence). The CDR3 loop spans 17 amino acids.

The V call is TRBV12-3 or TRBV12-4, the J call TRBJ2-7; D not certain. The CDR3 is 12 amino acids. Trimming stripped 5 bases from V and 3 bases from J, with 8 bases between. As DNA, the CDR3 is TGTGCCAGCAGTGACTTTAACTACGAGCAGTACTTC. Encoded protein: CASSDFNYEQYF.

The chain uses TRBV7-2 and TRBJ2-3; D possibly uses TRBD1 or TRBD2 (5 bases each). V lost 6 bases, J lost 2 bases, and 18 bases lay in between. The length of the CDR3 is 16 residues. Germline loops: CDR1 SGHTA, CDR2 FQGNSA. CDR3 region: CASRETGTIHTDTQYF. The CDR3 DNA follows: TGTGCCAGCAGGGAGACCGGGACGATCCACACAGATACGCAGTATTTT.